The sequence of this TCR beta chain was determined in a study of blood T cell repertoires in COVID-19 (dated by TCRdb to about 2020). Turning to the overall study: Samples from collaborators originated in the United States, Italy and Spain and spanned both the acute and convalescent phases of COVID-19. The material from the prospective study consisted of cDNA or gDNA derived from T cells, B-cell-depleted T cells, or PBMCs. Deeply sampled blood TCRbeta repertoires from subjects exposed to, actively infected with, or recovered from COVID-19 were included in the dataset. The repertoires were made available in a free public database intended to serve as a resource for research on the immune response to SARS-CoV-2. Samples came from the ongoing ImmuneRACE study (first 160 participants) plus 1,254 subjects from 6 global collaborators. Nearly every sample came with metadata listing a de-identified subject ID, COVID-19 status, age in years and sex. HLA class I and class II types, where available, came from metadata supplied by the sample provider rather than from assay-based typing. The investigation overall reported the following: Clinical and demographic metadata were provided uncurated, with the amount varying by source and participant.

As regards this clone: Its antigen remains undetermined. No much larger clone exists at a distance of one base, and base qualities are not known.

TCRbeta CDR3 regions were amplified from genomic DNA by means of the immunoSEQ Assay, a bias-controlled multiplex PCR. The authors' analysis ran thus. The number of nucleated cells in each sample was estimated by amplification of reference gene primers within the assay. To quantify the absolute abundance of each unique TCRbeta CDR3 rearrangement, sequence reads were collapsed and filtered. For each sample, productive Simpson clonality was calculated by taking the square root of Simpson's diversity index across productive rearrangements. The clones in this table, taken by TCRdb from immuneACCESS, are in-frame only. Not every clone is retained; where verified, under half of the shortfall comes from an unresolved V gene, and the cause of the rest is unknown. V, J and clone size derive from that table, while D and trimming were established from the DNA sequence. The sample includes roughly 320,000 clones, with 70% to 90% observed a single time. Approximately 6% of the sample lies in the top ten.

One collaborating source in Seattle enrolled patients while the patients were actively infected and followed the patients over time throughout the course of disease. Collaborating institutions collected whole blood in K2EDTA tubes following their own protocols. For TCRbeta analysis, collaborators shipped samples in one of three forms: frozen whole blood, isolated PBMCs, or DNA extracted from either of those sample types. The junction shows trimming of 7 bases on V and 0 bases on J, and the gene matches do not reach 14 bases of it. The cysteine opens and the phenylalanine closes a CDR3 of 20 amino acids. Left in the record is the CDR3 DNA by itself, 60 bases read in frame from the first base.

The rearrangement joined TRBV23-1 to TRBJ2-3; 15 nucleotides in the junction match TRBD2. TRBV23-1 is labeled an ORF, and its function is uncertain. The source is a woman in her fifties or sixties with COVID-19, enrolled during active disease. Sequencing was performed on peripheral blood. The nucleotide sequence reads TGCGCCAGCACTCCCTTAGGACTAGCGGGAGGGCCCGACAGCACAGATACGCAGTATTTT. Its translation is CASTPLGLAGGPDSTDTQYF.